This TCR beta chain was captured by sequencing in a study of T cell repertoires in cytomegalovirus infection. General study results and limits: Across the ex vivo response, the dominant clonotypes were HLA-C-restricted CMV-specific TCR beta clonotypes.

There are 14 residues in the CDR3. V trimming: 5 bases; J trimming: 2 bases; junction bases outside the gene matches: 5. Germline V gene lookup returns CDR1 SGHVS and CDR2 FQNEAQ. Via MiXCR, TCRdb re-called the reads, giving one row per CDR3 protein. The sample contains approximately 190,000 distinct CDR3 sequences, roughly 9% of which appear only once. The table lists this clonotype with many counts. The target antigen is unknown. Sequencing was done on a sample of PBMCs. This receptor was identified in a human donor in good health (CMV status not recorded). Some clones in this sample may be carry-over from other donors' samples. The rearrangement links TRBV7-8 to TRBJ1-1, with 7 nucleotides matching TRBD1. The CDR3 DNA sequence: TGTGCCAGCAGCCGTGGACAGGCAAACACTGAAGCTTTCTTT. It specifies CASSRGQANTEAFF.